Presented here are 5 T cell receptor beta chains from one specimen sequenced in a study of shared clonotypes between healthy human individuals. Sequencing used immunoSEQ multiplex PCR; TCRdb keeps in-frame clones, though not all of them. The sample carries about 490,000 clones, over 60% recorded once. Sequencing input: PBMCs. The receptor source for this set is a woman aged 40 to 50 in good health. Some clones in this sample may be carry-over from other donors' samples.

The CDR3 reads CATSSVAGLETQYF. The CDR3 DNA reads TGTGCCACCAGCAGCGTAGCGGGATTAGAGACCCAGTACTTC. The chain is built from TRBV15 and TRBJ2-5, with 8 bases matching TRBD2. Per germline, CDR1 LNHNV and CDR2 YYDKDF (reference sequence). V gave up 3 bases and J gave up 4 bases; unmatched junction bases: 4. The CDR3 contains 14 residues. Together with reference TRBV15 and TRBJ2-5, the CDR3 gives the full variable domain: DAMVIQNPRYQVTQFGKPVTLSCSQTLNHNVMYWYQQKSSQAPKLLFHYYDKDFNNEADTPDNFQSRRPNTSFCFLDIRSPGLGDTAMYLCATSSVAGLETQYFGPGTRLLVL.

The chain recombines TRBV27 with TRBJ1-4, with a possible D match to TRBD1 (6 bases). The CDR3 has 15 residues. Germline V gene lookup returns CDR1 MNHEY and CDR2 SMNVEV (reference sequence). Trimming left V 5 bases short and J 7 bases short, with 17 bases between. The CDR3 loop is CASSPRRGGGEKLFF. The CDR3 bases are TGTGCCAGCAGTCCCCGACGAGGGGGGGGTGAAAAACTGTTTTTT.

This clone has only a few counts. The chain uses TRBV4-1 and TRBJ1-5; no clear D. The V gene's germline CDR1 is MGHRA and CDR2 YSYEKL. The V and J ends lost 0 bases and 11 bases respectively, with 11 bases between them. This CDR3 region has 13 residues. The CDR3: CASSQDRKWAQHF. The CDR3 coding sequence is TGCGCCAGCAGCCAAGATCGTAAGTGGGCCCAGCATTTT.

The chain recombines TRBV28 with TRBJ2-3; no definite D call. CDR1 and CDR2 from the germline V gene are MDHEN and SYDVKM. Trimming removed 8 bases from V and 7 bases from J, with 16 bases in between. The CDR3 contains 13 residues. CDR3 sequence reads: CASLSEDAHTQYF. As DNA, the CDR3 is TGTGCCAGCCTTTCGGAAGATGCGCATACGCAGTATTTT.

The chain couples TRBV5-5 to TRBJ2-5; D is possibly TRBD2 (5 bases). The V end lost 1 base, the J end lost 9 bases, and 7 bases lay between the germline ends. CDR1 is SGHKS, CDR2 YYEKEE, per germline (reference sequence). CDR3 size: 11 residues. The CDR3 coding sequence is TGTGCCAGCAGCTTGTGGGGAGCCCAGTACTTC. Encoded protein: CASSLWGAQYF. Full variable domain (remainder filled in from reference TRBV5-5 and TRBJ2-5): DAGVTQSPTHLIKTRGQQVTLRCSPISGHKSVSWYQQVLGQGPQFIFQYYEKEERGRGNFPDRFSARQFPNYSSELNVNALLLGDSALYLCASSLWGAQYFGPGTRLLVL.